This TCR beta chain was sequenced in a study of PD-L1 blockade in urothelial cancer. The time point: peripheral blood 6 weeks after treatment start. The protocol was immunoSEQ multiplex PCR, while the TCRdb copy is restricted to in-frame clones and leaves out a portion. This table holds 95,000 to 130,000 clones, roughly 90% found once. The V gene's germline CDR1 is SQVTM and CDR2 ANQGSEA. This CDR3 comprises 14 residues. Trimming took off 6 bases at V and 2 bases at J, with 16 bases between the two ends. Source: PBMCs, taken around atezolizumab (anti-PD-L1) treatment. The V call is TRBV29-1, the J call TRBJ2-5; possible D gene TRBD1, 6 bases. The receptor's source is a man in his fifties or sixties with urothelial cancer. This CDR3 reads CSVEGTSNQETQYF. Here the CDR3 DNA reads TGCAGCGTCGAGGGGACATCCAATCAAGAGACCCAGTACTTC.